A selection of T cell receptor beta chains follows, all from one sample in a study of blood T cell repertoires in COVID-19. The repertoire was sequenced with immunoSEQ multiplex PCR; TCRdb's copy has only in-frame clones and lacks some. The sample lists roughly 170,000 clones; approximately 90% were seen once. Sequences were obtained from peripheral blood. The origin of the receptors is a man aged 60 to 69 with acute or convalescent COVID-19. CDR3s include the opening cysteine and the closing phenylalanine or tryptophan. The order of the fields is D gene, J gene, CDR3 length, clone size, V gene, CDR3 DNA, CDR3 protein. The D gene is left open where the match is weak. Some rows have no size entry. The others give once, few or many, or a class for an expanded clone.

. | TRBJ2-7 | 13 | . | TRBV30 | TGTGCCTGGAGTAGGGGGGGAATCTACGAGCAGTACTTC | CAWSRGGIYEQYF
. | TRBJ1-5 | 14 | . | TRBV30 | TGTGCCTGGAGTGTGGGCCAGGGGAATCAGCCCCAGCATTTT | CAWSVGQGNQPQHF
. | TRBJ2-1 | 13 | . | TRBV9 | TGTGCCAGTTCGGGGGGCGGGTACAATGAGCAGTTCTTC | CASSGGGYNEQFF
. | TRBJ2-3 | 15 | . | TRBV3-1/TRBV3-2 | TGTGCCAGCAGCCCTCGGGATAGCGGTACAGATACGCAGTATTTT | CASSPRDSGTDTQYF
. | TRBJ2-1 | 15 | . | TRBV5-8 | TGTGCCAGCAGCTTGGGAGGTAGCTCCTACAATGAGCAGTTCTTC | CASSLGGSSYNEQFF
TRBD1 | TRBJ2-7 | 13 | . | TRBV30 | TGTGCCTGGAGTGTACAGGGGGTAAACGAGCAGTACTTC | CAWSVQGVNEQYF
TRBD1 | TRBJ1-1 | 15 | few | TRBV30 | TGTGCCTGTATACCCGGGACAGGAACGAACACTGAAGCTTTCTTT | CACIPGTGTNTEAFF
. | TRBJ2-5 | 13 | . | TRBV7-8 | TGTGCCAGCAGCTTAGGGGCAAAAGAGACCCAGTACTTC | CASSLGAKETQYF
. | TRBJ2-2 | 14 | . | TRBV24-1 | TGTGCCACCAGTGCGGGACACTACACCGGGGAGCTGTTTTTT | CATSAGHYTGELFF
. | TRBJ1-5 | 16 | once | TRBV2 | TGTGCCAGCAGTGATGAAGGGGCCTGGAGCAATCAGCCCCAGCATTTT | CASSDEGAWSNQPQHF
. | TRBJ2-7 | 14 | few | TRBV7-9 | TGTGCCAGCAGCTCCCGGGACTTAGCCTACGAGCAGTACTTC | CASSSRDLAYEQYF
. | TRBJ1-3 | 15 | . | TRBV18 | TGTGCCAGCTCAGTCGACATGAGCTCTGGAAACACCATATATTTT | CASSVDMSSGNTIYF
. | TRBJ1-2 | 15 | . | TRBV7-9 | TGTGCCAGCAGCGCGAGCGGAGGCCCGAGGTATGGCTACACCTTC | CASSASGGPRYGYTF
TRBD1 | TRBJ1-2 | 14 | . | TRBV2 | TGTGCCAGCAATAGACAGGGGACCATGGCTGGCTACACCTTC | CASNRQGTMAGYTF
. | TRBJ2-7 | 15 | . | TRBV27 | TGTGCCAGCAGTTTATTTGCGCGGGGTAGTTACGAGCAGTACTTC | CASSLFARGSYEQYF
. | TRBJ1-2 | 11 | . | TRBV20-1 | TGCAGTGCCGACTCCATCTATGGCTACACCTTC | CSADSIYGYTF
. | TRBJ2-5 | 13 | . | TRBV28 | TGTGCCAGCAGTTTCCGGAGGCAAGAGACCCAGTACTTC | CASSFRRQETQYF
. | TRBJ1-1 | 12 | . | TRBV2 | TGTGCCAGCAAGCGTGGGAACACTGAAGCTTTCTTT | CASKRGNTEAFF
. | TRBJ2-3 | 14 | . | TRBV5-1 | TGCGCCAGCAGTATCAGGACTGGGACAGATACGCAGTATTTT | CASSIRTGTDTQYF
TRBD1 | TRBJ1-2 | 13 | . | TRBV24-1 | TGTGCCACCCAGTCCGACAGGGGGCTTGGCTACACCTTC | CATQSDRGLGYTF
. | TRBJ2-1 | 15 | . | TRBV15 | TGTGCCACCAGCAGAGTGGCAGGGTCCTACAATGAGCAGTTCTTC | CATSRVAGSYNEQFF
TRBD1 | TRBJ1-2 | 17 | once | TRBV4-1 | TGCGCCAGCAGCCACCCTAGGACAGGGGGGAGTAACTATGGCTACACCTTC | CASSHPRTGGSNYGYTF
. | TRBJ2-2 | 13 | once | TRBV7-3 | TGTGCCAGCAGCTTATATATCACCGGGGAGCTGTTTTTT | CASSLYITGELFF
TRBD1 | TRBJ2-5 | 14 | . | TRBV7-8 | TGTGCCAGCAGCCAAACAGGGGCTGGGGAGACCCAGTACTTC | CASSQTGAGETQYF
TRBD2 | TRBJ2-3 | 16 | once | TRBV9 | TGTGCCAGCAGCGTAGACGGGGGGTATCGCACAGATACGCAGTATTTT | CASSVDGGYRTDTQYF
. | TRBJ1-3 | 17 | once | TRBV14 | TGTGCCAGCAGCCAAATCCCCTACGGGGGAACTGGAAACACCATATATTTT | CASSQIPYGGTGNTIYF
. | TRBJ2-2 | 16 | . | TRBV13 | TGTGCCAGCAGCTTAGCACTAGGGTCGAACACCGGGGAGCTGTTTTTT | CASSLALGSNTGELFF
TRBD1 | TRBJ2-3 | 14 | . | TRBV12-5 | TGTGCTAGTGGAAGGACAGGGGGCACAGATACGCAGTATTTT | CASGRTGGTDTQYF
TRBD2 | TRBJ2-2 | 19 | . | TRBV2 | TGTGCCAGCAGAGCCCAAATCCTAGCGGGGGGCTTTAAGGTCGGGGAGCTGTTTTTT | CASRAQILAGGFKVGELFF
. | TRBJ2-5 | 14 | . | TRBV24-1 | TGTGCCACCAGTGACCCACAGGGTCGGGAGACCCAGTACTTC | CATSDPQGRETQYF
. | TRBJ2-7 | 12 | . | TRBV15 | TGTGCCACCAGCAGACCCCGGGGATTTACGAACTTC | CATSRPRGFTNF
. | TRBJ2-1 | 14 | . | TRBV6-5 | TGTGCCAGCGGGCTAACAGATTCCTACAATGAGCAGTTCTTC | CASGLTDSYNEQFF
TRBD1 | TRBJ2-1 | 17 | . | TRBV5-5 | TGTGCCAGCCGCCGACGATGGACAGGCGAGGGGTCCGATGAGCAGTTCTTC | CASRRRWTGEGSDEQFF
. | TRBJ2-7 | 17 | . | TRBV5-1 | TGCGCCAGCAGCTTTCACGCTCAGGGGGGTACGCCCTACGAGCAGTACTTC | CASSFHAQGGTPYEQYF
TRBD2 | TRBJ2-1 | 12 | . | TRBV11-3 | TGTGCCAGCAGCGGGTCTAGCGGCGAGCAGTTCTTC | CASSGSSGEQFF
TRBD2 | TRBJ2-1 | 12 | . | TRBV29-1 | TGCAGCGTTTCCACTGGGAGGGATGAGCAGTTCTTC | CSVSTGRDEQFF
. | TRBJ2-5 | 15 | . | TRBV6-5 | TGTGCCAGCAGTAGCAATAGACAGGTGGGGGAGACCCAGTACTTC | CASSSNRQVGETQYF
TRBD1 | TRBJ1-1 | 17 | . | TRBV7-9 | TGTGCCAGCAGCTTAGGGCCCGGGACAGGGAGACAGACTGAAGCTTTCTTT | CASSLGPGTGRQTEAFF
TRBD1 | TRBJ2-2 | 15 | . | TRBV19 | TGTGCCAGTACTACCGGGACAGCGAACACCGGGGAGCTGTTTTTT | CASTTGTANTGELFF
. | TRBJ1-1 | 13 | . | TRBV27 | TGTGCCAGCAGGACACAGGGAACAACTGAAGCTTTCTTT | CASRTQGTTEAFF
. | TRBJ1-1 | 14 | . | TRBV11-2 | TGTGCCAGCAGCCCAGGACAGACGAACACTGAAGCTTTCTTT | CASSPGQTNTEAFF
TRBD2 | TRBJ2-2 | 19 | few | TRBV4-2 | TGTGCCAGCAGCCAAGACGGGACTAGCGGGAGGCCATTTGCCGGGGAGCTGTTTTTT | CASSQDGTSGRPFAGELFF
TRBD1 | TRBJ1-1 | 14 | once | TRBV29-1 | TGCAGCGTTGTATACAGGGGGCTTGGGACTGAAGCTTTCTTT | CSVVYRGLGTEAFF
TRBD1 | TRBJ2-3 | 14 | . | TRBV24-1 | TGTGCCACCAGGGGACAGTTAAGCACAGATACGCAGTATTTT | CATRGQLSTDTQYF
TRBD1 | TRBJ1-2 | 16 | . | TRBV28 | TGTGCCAGCAGTCCCGCTGACAGGGGGACCTTCTATGGCTACACCTTC | CASSPADRGTFYGYTF
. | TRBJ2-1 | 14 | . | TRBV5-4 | TGTGCCAGCAGCTTGCCCGGGTTCTACAATGAGCAGTTCTTC | CASSLPGFYNEQFF
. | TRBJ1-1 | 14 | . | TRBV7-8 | TGTGCCAGCAGCTTAGCGGAGGGATCCTCAAGGCATTTCTTT | CASSLAEGSSRHFF
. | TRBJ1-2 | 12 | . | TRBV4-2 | TGTGCCAGCAGCCAAGATACCCTTGCGTACACCTTC | CASSQDTLAYTF
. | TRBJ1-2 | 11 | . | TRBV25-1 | TGTGCCAGCAGTGAACGTTATGGCTACACCTTC | CASSERYGYTF
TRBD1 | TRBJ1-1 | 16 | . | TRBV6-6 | TGTGCCAGCAGCCCACCCCCGACAGGGGTTCGGACTGAAGCTTTCTTT | CASSPPPTGVRTEAFF
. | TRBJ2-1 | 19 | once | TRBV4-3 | TGCGCCAGCAGCCAAGCTCTAAATGGTCGGCTAGCAGGACACAATGAGCAGTTCTTC | CASSQALNGRLAGHNEQFF
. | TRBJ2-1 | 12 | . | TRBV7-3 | TGTGCCAGCAGCTTAAAAGGACAAGAGCAGTTCTTC | CASSLKGQEQFF
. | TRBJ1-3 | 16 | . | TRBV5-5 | TGTGCCAGCAGCTCGTGGGTCGGGATCTCTGGAAACACCATATATTTT | CASSSWVGISGNTIYF
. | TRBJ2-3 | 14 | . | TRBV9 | TGTGCCAGCAGCGTAGCCAGGGCCACAGATACGCAGTATTTT | CASSVARATDTQYF
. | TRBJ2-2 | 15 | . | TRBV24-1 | TGTGCCACCAGTGCCGTGACACCGAACACCGGGGAGCTGTTTTTT | CATSAVTPNTGELFF
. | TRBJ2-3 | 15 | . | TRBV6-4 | TGTGCCAGCAGTGACGTGGGGGGAAGGGCAGATACGCAGTATTTT | CASSDVGGRADTQYF
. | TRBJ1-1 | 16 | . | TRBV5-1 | TGCGCCAGCAGCTTGACAGGTTCGCGGATGAACACTGAAGCTTTCTTT | CASSLTGSRMNTEAFF
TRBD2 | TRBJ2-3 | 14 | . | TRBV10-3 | TGTGCCATCAAGGATAGCGGGGGGGCCCATACGCAGTATTTT | CAIKDSGGAHTQYF
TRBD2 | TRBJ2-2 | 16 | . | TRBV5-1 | TGCGCCAGCAGCTCCGGGACTAGCGGGAGCACCGGGGAGCTGTTTTTT | CASSSGTSGSTGELFF